The source of this T cell receptor beta chain is a study of shared clonotypes between healthy human individuals. Study results and limitations: Sampling was confined to blood; repertoires within tissues likely differ. Clonotype sharing levels among donors were expected to vary with sequencing depth. Relative to memory subsets, naive subsets generally showed larger estimated richness.

Libraries were prepared by immunoSEQ multiplex PCR; TCRdb keeps only in-frame clonotypes and omits some of them. This sample has about 2.3 million clones, with less than 95% found just once. With regard to this clone: The antigen remains unidentified.

V gave up 2 bases and J gave up 5 bases; unmatched junction bases: 7. CDR1 and CDR2 (germline): SGHRS, YFSETQ. The CDR3 sequence is 16 residues long. The V and J genes are TRBV5-1 and TRBJ2-3, with 11 bases fitting TRBD2. The receptor was isolated from a young man in good health. Some clones in this sample may be carry-over from other donors' samples. Sequenced input: naive CD4+ T cells from PBMCs. Regarding subset: CD45RA+ positively selected. The CDR3 loop is CASSFSGRAQGDTQYF. CDR3 nucleotide sequence: TGCGCCAGCAGCTTTAGCGGGAGGGCCCAGGGAGATACGCAGTATTTT.